This passage covers 25 T cell receptor beta chains from one sample sequenced in a study of blood T cells in healthy people across ages. The second PCR ran about 6 to 12 cycles with a sample-barcoded 5' primer and J-beta primers. TCRdb itself ran the 5' RACE reads through MiXCR, one entry per CDR3 protein. This sample yields approximately 790,000 distinct CDR3 sequences, of which 62% are seen a single time; 25% to 30% belongs to the top ten. The sample taken for sequencing was blood. The receptors here all came from a man aged 25-45 years in good health.

The chain joins TRBV29-1 to TRBJ1-4, with a tentative D call TRBD1 (6 bases). The CDR3 loop spans 15 amino acids. The V gene lost 7 bases and the J gene lost 4 bases, with 19 bases spanning the gap. Germline V lookup: CDR1 SQVTM, CDR2 ANQGSEA. The CDR3 spells CSAGPPGASNEKLFF. CDR3 bases: TGCAGCGCAGGGCCGCCGGGGGCCAGTAATGAAAAACTGTTTTTT. The entire variable domain, with the rest obtained from reference TRBV29-1 and TRBJ1-4, is as follows: SAVISQKPSRDICQRGTSLTIQCQVDSQVTMMFWYRQQPGQSLTLIATANQGSEATYESGFVIDKFPISRPNLTFSTLTVSNMSPEDSSIYLCSAGPPGASNEKLFFGSGTQLSVL.

This clonotype was observed a few times. The chain carries TRBV7-6 and TRBJ2-1, with 8 bases matching TRBD2. This CDR3 is built from 11 residues. CDR1 SGHVS and CDR2 FNYEAQ come from the germline V gene. V trimming: 3 bases; J trimming: 13 bases; junction bases outside the gene matches: 2. The CDR3 nucleotides are TGTGCCAGCAGCTTGACTAGCGAACAGTTCTTC. This gives the protein CASSLTSEQFF.

This clonotype has only a few counts. The chain couples TRBV6-2 or TRBV6-3 to TRBJ2-1, with TRBD2 matching over 12 bases. This CDR3 has 18 residues. In germline, CDR1 is MNHEY, CDR2 SVGEGT. V trimming: 5 bases; J trimming: 0 bases; junction bases outside the gene matches: 8. The CDR3 spells CASSGGLAGGSSYNEQFF. In DNA form, the CDR3 reads TGTGCCAGCAGTGGGGGGCTAGCGGGGGGGAGCTCCTACAATGAGCAGTTCTTC.

This clonotype was seen once. The V and J genes are TRBV7-9 and TRBJ2-3; TRBD2 matches at 11 bases. V lost 1 base and J lost 2; bases outside the gene matches: 11. CDR1 SEHNR and CDR2 FQNEAQ come from the germline V gene (reference sequence). The CDR3 runs 19 residues. The CDR3 sequence is CASSLEASGGRLTTDTQYF. The CDR3 nucleotides read TGTGCCAGCAGCTTAGAAGCTAGCGGGGGGCGTCTGACCACAGATACGCAGTATTTT. Supplemented by reference TRBV7-9 and TRBJ2-3, the full variable domain reads DTGVSQNPRHKITKRGQNVTFRCDPISEHNRLYWYRQTLGQGPEFLTYFQNEAQLEKSRLLSDRFSAERPKGSFSTLEIQRTEQGDSAMYLCASSLEASGGRLTTDTQYFGPGTRLTVL.

In its sample, this clonotype was seen a few times. The chain employs TRBV11-1 and TRBJ2-5; D is ambiguous. CDR3 length: 14 residues. V gave up 5 bases and J gave up 3 bases, with 13 bases separating them. Germline loops: CDR1 SGHAT, CDR2 FQDESV (reference sequence). The CDR3: CASSAGYPKETQYF. The CDR3 DNA sequence: TGTGCCAGCAGCGCCGGGTATCCCAAAGAGACCCAGTACTTC.

The chain employs TRBV28 and TRBJ2-5, with D possibly being TRBD1 or TRBD2 (5 bases each). The germline V gene encodes CDR1 MDHEN and CDR2 SYDVKM. Trimming stripped 6 bases from V and 3 bases from J, with 17 bases between. This CDR3 has 15 amino acids. The CDR3 DNA is TGTGCCAGCAGCCTCCCCGGGACGGAAAAAGAGACCCAGTACTTC. Amino acids: CASSLPGTEKETQYF.

The sample holds a few counts of this clonotype. This chain connects TRBV9 to TRBJ2-3, with D perhaps TRBD2 (6 bases). V lost 4 bases to trimming and J lost 0 bases, with 12 bases between them. This CDR3 is built from 15 residues. Germline CDR1 is SGDLS and CDR2 is YYNGEE. CDR3 DNA sequence: TGTGCCAGCAGCCTCCAAGGGACTAGCACAGATACGCAGTATTTT. Encoded protein: CASSLQGTSTDTQYF.

This clonotype was seen a single time. The chain joins TRBV10-3 to TRBJ1-2; TRBD1 agrees at 9 bases. V lost 2 bases and J lost 8; bases outside the gene matches: 9. Per the germline V gene, CDR1 is ENHRY and CDR2 is SYGVKD. This CDR3 comprises 15 residues. The CDR3 bases are TGTGCCATCAGTGAGGGAAACACAGGGGGCGGAGGCTACACCTTC. Translated, it gives CAISEGNTGGGGYTF.

The V and J genes are TRBV2 and TRBJ2-1, with D tentatively TRBD2 (6 bases). V lost 2 bases, J lost 4 bases, and 9 bases lay in between. This CDR3 has 14 residues. The germline V gene has CDR1 SNHLY and CDR2 FYNNEI. The CDR3 DNA reads as TGTGCCAGCAGTGAACTTGGGACTTACAATGAGCAGTTCTTC. Protein product: CASSELGTYNEQFF.

This clonotype came up a few times. A much larger clonotype is one base distant, so this may be a read error. The chain is built from TRBV6-5 and TRBJ2-5, with D perhaps matching TRBD2 (5 bases). CDR1 and CDR2 (germline): MNHEY, SVGAGI. The CDR3 length is 13 residues. CDR3 region: CASSDSGADEQYF. The CDR3 region has the DNA TGTGCCAGCAGTGACTCTGGAGCGGATGAGCAGTACTTC.

This sequence joins TRBV2 and TRBJ2-7, with D possibly called TRBD1 or TRBD2 (6 bases each). This CDR3 region has 14 residues. The V end lost 4 bases, the J end lost 1 base, and 11 bases lay between the germline ends. CDR1 and CDR2 (germline): SNHLY, FYNNEI. The CDR3 DNA sequence: TGTGCCAGCAGTGCACGGAGGGGGTCCTACGAGCAGTACTTC. Its translation is CASSARRGSYEQYF.

V usage is TRBV7-8 and J usage is TRBJ2-1; tentatively, D is TRBD2 (6 bases). The CDR3 length is 14 residues. V was pared by 3 bases and J by 3 bases, with 9 bases between. Germline-derived CDR1 and CDR2 are SGHVS and FQNEAQ. CDR3 region: CASSFRAGYNEQFF. In nucleotides, the CDR3 is TGTGCCAGCAGCTTCCGAGCGGGCTACAATGAGCAGTTCTTC.

V gene TRBV2 combines with J gene TRBJ1-4; D not resolved. Trimming pared 1 base from V and 1 base from J, leaving 4 bases between. Germline V gene data show CDR1 as SNHLY and CDR2 as FYNNEI. This CDR3 comprises 14 residues. The CDR3 protein is CASSEEGTNEKLFF. As DNA, the CDR3 is TGTGCCAGCAGTGAAGAGGGAACTAATGAAAAACTGTTTTTT. Full variable domain (remainder filled in from reference TRBV2 and TRBJ1-4): EPEVTQTPSHQVTQMGQEVILRCVPISNHLYFYWYRQILGQKVEFLVSFYNNEISEKSEIFDDQFSVERPDGSNFTLKIRSTKLEDSAMYFCASSEEGTNEKLFFGSGTQLSVL.

The rearrangement joins TRBV4-2 to TRBJ1-2; the D gene is possibly TRBD1 (6 bases). The ends were cut back, 3 bases at V and 7 bases at J, with 18 bases in the middle. Germline CDR1 LGHNA, CDR2 YNFKEQ. The CDR3 consists of 15 residues. Here the CDR3 DNA reads TGTGCCAGCAGCCAGAGACAGGCCGCACGGAGTGGCTACACCTTC. Residues: CASSQRQAARSGYTF.

This clonotype came up a few times. V is TRBV7-2 and J is TRBJ1-4, with D perhaps TRBD1 (6 bases). Deletions cut 4 bases from V and 8 bases from J, with 14 bases between. This CDR3 has 14 residues. In germline, CDR1 is SGHTA, CDR2 FQGNSA. In DNA, the CDR3 is TGTGCCAGCAGCTACGGCCTCCAGGGGGAAAAACTGTTTTTT. It codes for CASSYGLQGEKLFF.

V is TRBV7-3 and J is TRBJ2-4; unclear D gene. CDR3 length: 13 amino acids. Germline V gene data show CDR1 as SGHTA and CDR2 as FQGTGA. V was pared by 6 bases and J by 7 bases, with 13 bases between. The CDR3 DNA reads TGTGCCAGCAGTTCACCGGGTACCAACATTCAGTACTTC. It translates to CASSSPGTNIQYF. The full variable domain, in which reference TRBV7-3 and TRBJ2-4 provide the parts outside the CDR3, is GAGVSQTPSNKVTEKGKYVELRCDPISGHTALYWYRQSLGQGPEFLIYFQGTGAADDSGLPNDRFFAVRPEGSVSTLKIQRTERGDSAVYLCASSSPGTNIQYFGAGTRLSVL.

CDR3 sequence (DNA): TGTGCCAGCAGCTTAGATCAGGGAATATCACCCCTCCACTTT. Amino acid sequence: CASSLDQGISPLHF. V and J are TRBV11-2 and TRBJ1-6, with TRBD1 as a possible D gene (5 bases). V gave up 0 bases and J gave up 10 bases, with 10 bases separating them. The CDR3 has 14 amino acids. CDR1 SGHAT and CDR2 FQNNGV come from the germline V gene.

The V gene is TRBV9, the J gene TRBJ2-4, with 10 bases identical to TRBD2. The DNA end favors TRBJ2-7, so the J call may be wrong. CDR1 is SGDLS, CDR2 YYNGEE, per germline. CDR3 size: 14 residues. CDR3 nucleotides: TGTGCCAGCAGCGTAGGGACTAGCGGCTACGAGCAGTACTTC. This gives the protein CASSVGTSGYEQYF.

The genes are TRBV27 and TRBJ2-5, with D tentatively TRBD1 or TRBD2 (5 bases each). This CDR3 is 15 amino acids long. V was pared by 7 bases and J by 3 bases, with 18 bases between. Germline CDR1 is MNHEY and CDR2 is SMNVEV (reference sequence). The CDR3 DNA is TGTGCCAGCAAGGCCTCGGGACGGTCCAAAGAGACCCAGTACTTC. The encoded protein is CASKASGRSKETQYF.

This clonotype was observed a handful of times. The V gene is TRBV3-1, the J gene TRBJ2-7; TRBD2 agrees at 11 bases. This CDR3 is 15 amino acids long. Germline V gene sequence: CDR1 LGHDT, CDR2 YNNKEL (reference sequence). V dropped 7 bases and J dropped 2; count of bases not matched to a gene: 7. The CDR3 spells CASNIAGGNTYEQYF. The CDR3 nucleotides read TGTGCCAGCAATATAGCGGGGGGGAATACCTACGAGCAGTACTTC.

The chain carries TRBV29-1 and TRBJ2-1; 11 bases match TRBD1. CDR1 and CDR2 (germline): SQVTM, ANQGSEA. The CDR3 consists of 14 residues. Trimming cost V 6 bases and J 6 bases; bases outside gene matches: 7. The CDR3 sequence is CSVRTGGTSNEQFF. The CDR3 DNA follows: TGCAGCGTCCGGACAGGGGGCACTAGCAATGAGCAGTTCTTC.

In its sample, this clonotype was seen a few times. The rearrangement uses TRBV20-1 and TRBJ1-6; D not resolved. The CDR3 extends over 15 amino acids. The V end was cut by 6 bases, the J end by 4 bases, with 16 bases between. Germline loops: CDR1 DFQATT, CDR2 SNEGSKA (reference sequence). The CDR3: CSANPRGNYNSPLHF. In nucleotides, the CDR3 is TGCAGTGCCAACCCGCGCGGGAATTATAATTCACCCCTCCACTTT.

This clonotype was recorded once. The J gene is TRBJ1-5, the V gene TRBV12-3 or TRBV12-4, with a weak D call TRBD1 (6 bases). Trimming left V 6 bases short and J 4 bases short, with 10 bases between. The CDR3 contains 13 residues. CDR3 nucleotide sequence: TGTGCCAGCAGACGGACAGAAAATCAGCCCCAGCATTTT. Translated, it gives CASRRTENQPQHF.

This clonotype was recorded a few times. This chain uses TRBV25-1 with TRBJ2-3; TRBD2 matches at 9 bases. The CDR3 totals 14 residues. Trimming at V came to 5 bases and at J to 4 bases, leaving 4 bases not matched to a gene. The germline gives CDR1 MGHDK, CDR2 SYGVNS. The CDR3 DNA sequence: TGTGCCAGCAGTTTTCTAGCGGGATCAGATACGCAGTATTTT. As protein: CASSFLAGSDTQYF.

The genes are TRBV12-3 or TRBV12-4 and TRBJ1-4; a weak D match, TRBD1 (5 bases). The CDR3 consists of 15 residues. The V end lost 6 bases, the J end lost 0 bases, and 11 bases lay between the germline ends. In DNA, the CDR3 is TGTGCCAGCAGGTCGGCACAGGCAACTAATGAAAAACTGTTTTTT. Protein: CASRSAQATNEKLFF.